The clone carrying this T cell receptor beta chain was found a few times. Its antigen is still unknown. The data were taken from a study of T-cell reconstitution after alpha-beta-depleted transplantation in children. Regarding the study as a whole: The study reportedly traced alpha-beta T cells about two months after transplant to several hundred expanded graft clones. Newly produced T cells mostly accounted for T-cell counts and diversity one year post-transplant.

Unique molecular identifiers tagged the TCRbeta library. TCRdb ran MiXCR on the PCR reads and lists one entry per CDR3 protein. Among fewer than 750,000 distinct CDR3 sequences, 25% to 30% were seen once, and the ten largest hold about a third. J gave up 2 bases and V 5 bases, and 8 bases lay outside the gene matches. This CDR3 has 16 residues. Germline V gives CDR1 SGHTA, CDR2 FQGNSA. Here the sequenced sample was PBMCs, taken before TCRalphabeta/CD19-depleted stem cell transplant. This chain connects TRBV7-2 to TRBJ2-2; TRBD2 agrees at 7 bases. The clonotype comes from a boy under two years old with Wiskott-Aldrich syndrome, due to receive a stem cell transplant. The CDR3 nucleotides read TGTGCCAGCAGCACCAGCGGGAAAGTTAACACCGGGGAGCTGTTTTTT. It encodes CASSTSGKVNTGELFF.